A single sample gave rise to the 28 T cell receptor beta chains below, sequenced in a study of technical replicates of blood from a few donors. TCRdb's table, derived via immunoSEQ multiplex PCR, lists solely in-frame clones and lacks some. The data contain about 72,000 clones, approximately 92% of them singletons. Sequencing input: T cells isolated from PBMCs. All receptors come from a human donor in good health.

CDR3 DNA: TGTGCCAGCACCCCCGGTTGGGGCCTACTAAGCTACACCTTC. Amino acids: CASTPGWGLLSYTF. The rearrangement joins TRBV5-6 to TRBJ1-2; a possible D gene is TRBD1 (5 bases). This CDR3 has 14 amino acids. Trimming took off 6 bases at V and 9 bases at J, with 21 bases between the two ends. CDR1 and CDR2 (germline): SGHDT, YYEEEE.

This chain uses TRBV15 with TRBJ1-1; unclear D gene. Trimming pared 0 bases from V and 4 bases from J, leaving 6 bases between. Germline lookup yields CDR1 LNHNV and CDR2 YYDKDF (reference sequence). This CDR3 has 13 residues. The DNA for the CDR3 is TGTGCCACCAGCAGAGATCGGGGCACTGAAGCTTTCTTT. Translation: CATSRDRGTEAFF.

This clone came up once. The chain recombines TRBV11-3 with TRBJ1-2; D remains ambiguous. This CDR3 region has 14 residues. Trimming took off 1 base at V and 4 bases at J, with 10 bases between the two ends. Germline CDR1 and CDR2: SGHNT and YENEEA. CDR3 bases: TGTGCCAGCAGCTTAGGAGCGGACCGCTATGGCTACACCTTC. It is translated as CASSLGADRYGYTF.

This chain connects TRBV2 to TRBJ1-1; maybe TRBD1 (6 bases). Germline CDR1 and CDR2: SNHLY and FYNNEI. The CDR3 runs 13 residues. V shed 8 bases and J shed 6 bases, with 16 bases lying between them. CDR3: CASVTGLVSEAFF. Here the CDR3 DNA reads TGTGCCAGCGTTACAGGGTTGGTCTCTGAAGCTTTCTTT.

This chain uses TRBV4-2 with TRBJ2-2; no firm D call. Trimming left V 6 bases short and J 0 bases short, with 5 bases between. From germline, CDR1 is LGHNA and CDR2 YNFKEQ. This CDR3 contains 13 residues. CDR3 bases: TGTGCCAGCAGGGCAGCGAACACCGGGGAGCTGTTTTTT. The encoded protein is CASRAANTGELFF.

This chain uses TRBV14 with TRBJ2-2; TRBD1 agrees at 9 bases. The CDR3 spans 17 residues. The J segment lost 8 bases and the V segment lost 4 bases, leaving 14 bases of the junction unmatched. Germline CDR1 SGHDN, CDR2 FVKESK. The CDR3: CASSLLPAGQGKGELFF. DNA of the CDR3: TGTGCCAGCAGCCTGCTCCCGGCGGGACAGGGAAAGGGGGAGCTGTTTTTT.

This clone was detected once. V usage is TRBV9 and J usage is TRBJ2-5; 9 positions match TRBD2. Germline V gives CDR1 SGDLS, CDR2 YYNGEE. V lost 3 bases to trimming and J lost 5 bases; unmatched junction nucleotides: 8. The CDR3 is 15 amino acids. As DNA, the CDR3 is TGTGCCAGCAGCGCATTAGCGGGAGTGGCGGAGACCCAGTACTTC. Translation gives CASSALAGVAETQYF.

The chain couples TRBV5-1 to TRBJ2-7; TRBD2 agrees at 10 bases. The ends lost 6 bases at V and 3 bases at J; junction bases unmatched: 15. The CDR3 consists of 17 residues. Germline V gene sequence: CDR1 SGHRS, CDR2 YFSETQ. The CDR3 here is CASNWGSGLARLYEQYF. DNA for the CDR3: TGCGCCAGCAATTGGGGTTCGGGACTAGCGAGACTCTACGAGCAGTACTTC.

The count of this clone is one. The chain carries TRBV6-6 and TRBJ2-7; 7 bases fit TRBD1. This CDR3 comprises 13 residues. Germline values: CDR1 MNHNY, CDR2 SVGAGI (reference sequence). V lost 6 bases and J lost 3; bases outside the gene matches: 5. This chain's CDR3 is CASSTGTDYEQYF. The CDR3 DNA follows: TGTGCCAGCAGCACCGGGACAGACTACGAGCAGTACTTC.

This clone was detected once. V gene TRBV2 combines with J gene TRBJ2-5, with D possibly matching TRBD2 (5 bases). Trimming shortened V by 6 bases and J by 7 bases, and 27 bases separated the two germline ends. Germline loops: CDR1 SNHLY, CDR2 FYNNEI. This CDR3 has 17 amino acids. Written as DNA, the CDR3 is TGTGCCAGCAGAGATAGAGGGCTGAGAAAAGCGGAAGGGACCCAGTACTTC. It yields the protein CASRDRGLRKAEGTQYF.

The chain joins TRBV19 to TRBJ1-2, with D perhaps TRBD1 (6 bases). This CDR3 spans 14 amino acids. From germline, CDR1 is LNHDA and CDR2 SQIVND (reference sequence). The V gene lost 5 bases and the J gene lost 3 bases, with 13 bases spanning the gap. CDR3 protein: CASSVSGVDYGYTF. CDR3 DNA sequence: TGTGCCAGTAGTGTCTCAGGGGTTGACTATGGCTACACCTTC.

The chain employs TRBV10-2 and TRBJ1-4; 8 bases are shared with TRBD1. The V gene end was trimmed by 7 bases and the J gene end by 0 bases; junction bases not matched to a gene: 4. This CDR3 spans 15 amino acids. The germline V gene has CDR1 WSHSY and CDR2 SAAADI. CDR3 amino acids: CASKQGVATNEKLFF. The CDR3 region has the DNA TGCGCCAGCAAACAGGGGGTAGCAACTAATGAAAAACTGTTTTTT.

The chain links TRBV5-1 to TRBJ2-7; 10 nucleotides line up with TRBD2. Trimming took 2 bases from V and 3 from J; bases not matched to a gene: 2. Germline lookup yields CDR1 SGHRS and CDR2 YFSETQ. The CDR3 covers 14 residues. CDR3 sequence: CASSLTSGNYEQYF. Here the CDR3 DNA reads TGCGCCAGCAGCTTAACTAGCGGGAACTACGAGCAGTACTTC.

J is TRBJ2-7 and V is TRBV5-8, with TRBD2 as a possible D gene (5 bases). The CDR3 contains 14 residues. Trimming pared 6 bases from V and 2 bases from J, leaving 15 bases between. Per germline, CDR1 SGHTS and CDR2 YDEGEE. The CDR3 nucleotides read TGTGCCAGCACCCCCCGCCCGGGAACCTACGAGCAGTACTTC. Its protein product is CASTPRPGTYEQYF.

The chain links TRBV4-2 to TRBJ2-7; D call uncertain. The CDR3 is made up of 14 amino acids. Trimming cost V 0 bases and J 0 bases, with 6 bases left between them. Germline CDR1 reads LGHNA; CDR2 reads YNFKEQ. CDR3 sequence: CASSQDFSSYEQYF. The DNA for the CDR3 is TGTGCCAGCAGCCAAGATTTCAGCTCCTACGAGCAGTACTTC.

As for this clone: At one end the junction does not follow the germline gene, possibly because of a read error. The rearrangement links TRBV30 to TRBJ2-3; 13 bases are a match to TRBD2. This CDR3 comprises 13 residues. The V gene's germline CDR1 is GTSNPN and CDR2 SVGIG (reference sequence). CDR3 bases: TGTGCTTGGACTAGCGGGAGCTCAGATACGCAGTATTTT. Translating it yields CAWTSGSSDTQYF.

This chain uses TRBV27 with TRBJ1-4, with TRBD1 identical over 8 bases. The CDR3 runs to 14 residues. V dropped 8 bases and J dropped 4; count of bases not matched to a gene: 6. Germline V lookup: CDR1 MNHEY, CDR2 SMNVEV (reference sequence). The CDR3 DNA is TGTGCCAGCGGGTTACAGGGGGATAATGAAAAACTGTTTTTT. As protein: CASGLQGDNEKLFF.

V and J are TRBV28 and TRBJ1-1, with TRBD1 as a possible D gene (6 bases). CDR3 length: 14 amino acids. V was trimmed by 3 bases and J by 5 bases, leaving 13 bases between them. Per germline, CDR1 MDHEN and CDR2 SYDVKM. CDR3 nucleotides: TGTGCCAGCAGTTTGGGGGTGGGGACAACTGAAGCTTTCTTT. It encodes CASSLGVGTTEAFF. Drawing the rest from reference TRBV28 and TRBJ1-1, the complete variable domain is DVKVTQSSRYLVKRTGEKVFLECVQDMDHENMFWYRQDPGLGLRLIYFSYDVKMKEKGDIPEGYSVSREKKERFSLILESASTNQTSMYLCASSLGVGTTEAFFGQGTRLTVV.

This sequence joins TRBV4-2 and TRBJ1-1; D possibly corresponds to TRBD1 (5 bases). With 0 bases removed from V and 5 bases from J, the gap between germline ends came to 22 bases. The germline gives CDR1 LGHNA, CDR2 YNFKEQ. This CDR3 is built from 18 residues. The CDR3: CASSQEGFGGGGRTEAFF. The CDR3 DNA reads as TGTGCCAGCAGCCAAGAGGGATTTGGGGGGGGAGGAAGAACTGAAGCTTTCTTT.

This chain uses TRBV30 with TRBJ1-3; possible D gene TRBD1, 6 bases. The CDR3 has 16 residues. Germline CDR1 GTSNPN, CDR2 SVGIG (reference sequence). V lost 3 bases to trimming and J lost 2 bases, with 17 bases between them. Here the CDR3 reads CAWSTLRGGAGNTIYF. CDR3 coding DNA: TGTGCCTGGAGCACCCTTAGGGGGGGGGCTGGAAACACCATATATTTT. The full variable domain, with the rest looked up from reference TRBV30 and TRBJ1-3, is SQTIHQWPATLVQPVGSPLSLECTVEGTSNPNLYWYRQAAGRGLQLLFYSVGIGQISSEVPQNLSASRPQDRQFILSSKKLLLSDSGFYLCAWSTLRGGAGNTIYFGEGSWLTVV.

The genes are TRBV9 and TRBJ2-1; D is possibly TRBD1 (5 bases). V was trimmed by 0 bases and J by 8 bases, leaving 9 bases between them. The length of the CDR3 is 13 residues. The germline CDR1 and CDR2 sequences are SGDLS and YYNGEE. The CDR3 sequence: CASSVEGPHEQFF. CDR3 coding DNA: TGTGCCAGCAGCGTAGAGGGGCCCCATGAGCAGTTCTTC.

The V gene is TRBV20-1, the J gene TRBJ2-7; D gene uncertain. This CDR3 is 9 amino acids long. Trimming cost V 6 bases and J 3 bases, with 3 bases left between them. The germline V gene encodes CDR1 DFQATT and CDR2 SNEGSKA (reference sequence). Here the CDR3 reads CSAGYEQYF. CDR3 nucleotides: TGCAGTGCCGGCTACGAGCAGTACTTC.

The V call is TRBV7-9, the J call TRBJ2-5; 7 positions agree with TRBD1. The CDR3 runs 14 residues. V trimming: 3 bases; J trimming: 4 bases; junction bases outside the gene matches: 5. CDR1 is SEHNR and CDR2 is FQNEAQ in the germline V gene (reference sequence). CDR3 coding DNA: TGTGCCAGCAGCTTTCGACAGGGTGGAGAGACCCAGTACTTC. Translated: CASSFRQGGETQYF.

The chain links TRBV6-5 to TRBJ1-4; a possible D gene is TRBD1 (6 bases). Trimming shortened V by 8 bases and J by 7 bases, and 14 bases separated the two germline ends. This CDR3 has 13 residues. Germline V lookup: CDR1 MNHEY, CDR2 SVGAGI. This CDR3 reads CASQAGGAEKLFF. In nucleotides, the CDR3 is TGTGCCAGCCAGGCCGGGGGGGCTGAAAAACTGTTTTTT.

The gene calls are TRBV2 and TRBJ1-1, with D uncertain. V was pared by 6 bases and J by 1 base, with 12 bases between. Germline CDR1 is SNHLY and CDR2 is FYNNEI. The CDR3 is 14 amino acids. The CDR3 DNA is TGTGCCAGCAGCGCGAGGCTTACGAACACTGAAGCTTTCTTT. Translated: CASSARLTNTEAFF.

The chain links TRBV4-1 to TRBJ2-7; 8 bases are a match to TRBD2. The V and J ends lost 1 base and 4 bases, in that order; junction bases with no gene match: 9. Germline values: CDR1 MGHRA, CDR2 YSYEKL. The CDR3 has 16 amino acids. CDR3 sequence reads: CASSQGTGTRHYEQYF. The CDR3 DNA sequence: TGCGCCAGCAGCCAAGGTACCGGGACTAGACATTACGAGCAGTACTTC.

CDR3 nucleotides: TGTGCCAGCTCACCACCTGGGACAGGCTTGGACAATGAGCAGTTCTTC. Translation gives CASSPPGTGLDNEQFF. The chain joins TRBV18 to TRBJ2-1; 8 nucleotides line up with TRBD1. Germline-derived CDR1 and CDR2 are KGHSH and LQKENI. V was pared by 0 bases and J by 5 bases, with 6 bases of the junction left unmatched. CDR3 length: 16 amino acids.

This clone has a single count. The J gene is TRBJ2-7, the V gene TRBV7-3, with D tentatively TRBD1 (7 bases). The CDR3 is 13 amino acids. CDR1 SGHTA and CDR2 FQGTGA come from the germline V gene. The V end was cut by 2 bases, the J end by 4 bases, with 9 bases between. The DNA of the CDR3 is TGTGCCAGCAGCTTAGCAGGGGGGTACGAGCAGTACTTC. Protein sequence: CASSLAGGYEQYF.